These T cell receptor beta chains were read from a single sample in a study of vaccination and CD4 T cells after COVID-19. MiXCR, applied by TCRdb to the PCR reads, yields one record per CDR3 protein. Altogether some 15,000 distinct CDR3 sequences are present, around 46% being singletons, with the ten largest covering 10% to 15%. These TCRs are of unknown antigen specificity. Source material: CD4+ T cells from blood, cultured in vitro. These receptors all stem from a human donor who had recovered from COVID-19. Each CDR3 is given with its conserved first and last residue.

V gene	J gene	CDR3 protein
TRBV18	TRBJ1-5	CASSPGIAQTSNQPQHF
TRBV12-3/TRBV12-4	TRBJ2-3	CASSLGTTNTDTQYF
TRBV20-1	TRBJ2-1	CSARDLRLYAQSSYNEQFF
TRBV4-3	TRBJ1-6	CASSQAGQGRNSPLHF
TRBV14	TRBJ2-5	CASSQVAFRGETQYF
TRBV6-5	TRBJ2-6	CASSSRTSGGANSPGANVLTF
TRBV4-2	TRBJ1-2	CASSQDPGDYGYTF
TRBV20-1	TRBJ1-2	CSAYRDGNNYGYTF
TRBV7-3	TRBJ2-5	CASSLLGGEETQYF
TRBV7-6	TRBJ1-3	CASSPVLDSVSGNTIYF
TRBV2	TRBJ1-1	CASIQGEITEAFF
TRBV15	TRBJ2-3	CATSRTWPYPDTQYF
TRBV19	TRBJ2-3	CASSMRDFSTDTQYF
TRBV28	TRBJ1-5	CASGRRSGTVNQPQHF
TRBV20-1	TRBJ2-1	CSASNLGSDPYNEQFF
TRBV19	TRBJ1-1	CATSNPTGLGLAFF
TRBV27	TRBJ1-2	CASSLTGYGYGYTF
TRBV7-9	TRBJ1-1	CASSLLGDTEAFF
TRBV6-5	TRBJ1-5	CASSSRSSGGGQPQHF
TRBV20-1	TRBJ2-7	CSAPNDWEQYF
TRBV28	TRBJ2-4	CASSQAGGNIQYF
TRBV5-5	TRBJ2-7	CASSPGTEAYEQYF
TRBV11-3	TRBJ2-6	CASSLEESGANVLTF
TRBV10-3	TRBJ2-7	CAISEFEADYEQYF
TRBV4-2	TRBJ2-3	CASSQTDRTDTQYF
TRBV30	TRBJ1-2	CAWSRVYGYTF
TRBV7-3	TRBJ2-5	CASSLSGLETQYF
TRBV7-9	TRBJ2-1	CASSSDGSSYNEQFF
TRBV5-1	TRBJ1-1	CASSWTGGTEAFF
TRBV19	TRBJ1-1	CASSIDDRQGEAFF
TRBV6-1	TRBJ2-7	CASSQPFPAPGYEQYF
TRBV20-1	TRBJ2-1	CSASRRSLASGNEQFF
TRBV20-1	TRBJ2-7	CSASGGVWEQYF
TRBV6-1	-	CASSPRRERNEQYF
TRBV10-3	TRBJ1-1	CAITPGGLAEAFF